The source of this T cell receptor beta chain is a study of blood T cells in healthy people across ages (dated by TCRdb to between 2015 and 2016). As for the study more broadly: Template switching captured roughly one uniquely barcoded TCR beta cDNA molecule per two T cells in model experiments. Age-related changes in TCR beta repertoire diversity were measured in the study by deep sequencing normalized with unique cDNA molecular identifiers. For two donors (one aged 18 to 29 and one aged 80 or older), the study analyzed two additional independent replicas of 1 million unique cDNA reads from the same blood draw. Donors were grouped into four age groups: young (average approximately 16 years), middle-aged (under 40), aged (62) and long-lived (about 89). What the research found in general, with its limitations: Observed TCR beta diversity per million T cells fell roughly linearly with age, and a significant reduction was already apparent by age approximately 40. Donor CMV infection status was unknown, potentially confounding age-related changes in expanded clonotypes. Compared with the aged group, more naive CD4+ T cells, fewer expanded clones and increased TCR diversity were shown by the long-lived group, suggesting age selection. Observed TCR beta diversity correlated strongly with the percentage of naive T cells measured by flow cytometry. Total diversity estimates from one million sequenced T cells were considered lower bounds and underestimates. Since profiling was done on bulk unsorted PBMCs, naive and antigen-experienced compartments could not be conclusively compared.

The approximately 39 donors, aged about 6 to 95 years, were systemically healthy Caucasian individuals from Russia. About 9.6 milliliters of peripheral blood were collected from each donor into EDTA-treated Vacutainer tubes. Ficoll-Paque density-gradient centrifugation was used to isolate PBMCs, with at least 7 million per sample. Trizol reagent was used to extract total RNA from the PBMCs, yielding at least 5.5 micrograms per sample. For every donor, flow cytometry on a PBMC aliquot measured the percentage of naive CD45RAhigh/CD27high T cells. Libraries came from 5' RACE. TCRdb lists the instrument as Illumina HiSeq 2500. The second PCR ran for about 6 to 12 cycles and used a J-beta primer mix along with a sample-barcoded 5' primer. Each TCR beta cDNA molecule received a unique molecular identifier from a template-switch 5' adaptor carrying 12 random nucleotides. Each sample yielded at least 2.5 million CDR3-containing paired-end reads. First-strand cDNA synthesis was performed from all RNA using the Mint cDNA synthesis kit, with priming by a TRBC-specific oligonucleotide. All cDNA was treated with uracil-DNA glycosylase and then went through a first 18-cycle PCR with the universal primers M1SS and BC2_uni_R. The study's processing was this. For normalization, 1 million high-quality reads were randomly selected from each sample, with every read carrying a distinct molecular identifier. Reads sharing molecular identifiers were discarded rather than binned into consensus sequences. CDR3 identification, clonotype clustering and error correction used MiTCR with a Q25 quality threshold and the strictest error-elimination algorithm. Lower-bound total TCR beta diversity was estimated with a nonparametric unseen species model using Euler transformation. TCRdb passed the public sequencing reads through fastp at Q25 and MiXCR, retaining productive beta sequences. All rows with the same CDR3 protein become a single entry with the most common DNA and genes. TCRdb, not the original authors, processed these V and J calls. The sample table records 600,000 to 1,000,000 distinct CDR3 sequences; 20% to 25% of these occur just once. Of the sample, approximately 3.7% falls within the top ten clones.

Only a few counts were recorded for this clonotype. Its antigen specificity is not known. Within one base of it there is no much larger clone, and no base qualities were kept. From a lookup of the germline V gene (reference sequence), CDR1 and CDR2 are DFQATT and SNEGSKA. The CDR3 numbers 13 residues from cysteine through phenylalanine. Only the CDR3 part of the read is kept: 39 bases, read in frame from the first base. Cut back by 5 bases and 1 base, the V and J ends lie 11 bases apart. These data were likewise used in another study, on T cells of mothers and their children. The second source states: Nine systemically healthy Caucasian individuals served as donors, namely three mothers together with their six children. cDNA synthesis consumed the entire amount of extracted RNA, loaded at about 1.5 ug RNA in each 15 ul reaction. Sample barcodes and 2-4 random nucleotides were added via the M1S primer in the second PCR. Over 9.5 million TCR beta CDR3 reads were obtained for each mother, and millions of reads were obtained for each child. Thymic selection shapes the output of TCR recombination in a similar way in related and unrelated pairs, and inherited differences have a minor effect. Related mother-child pairs always showed normalized repertoire overlap that was slightly higher than in unrelated mother-child pairs, though the difference was never significant. With a sensitivity of about 100 clones per million clonotypes, no persistent microchimeric T cell clones were detected. In the study, deep NGS was used to compare the TCR beta repertoires of mothers and children, and features distinguishing related mother-child pairs from unrelated individuals were sought. On average, the children were 11 +/- 4 years old, while the mothers were about 40 +/- 4 years old. After adapters were ligated using NEBNext reagents, the libraries underwent 100+100 nt paired-end sequencing on an Illumina HiSeq 2000. To avoid cross-contamination, the mother libraries and the child libraries were prepared a month apart and sequenced in separate runs. Each donor had between 500,000 and 2,000,000 distinct TCR beta clonotypes identified. Naive TCR beta clonotypes were estimated from low-frequency clonotypes matched to each donor's FACS-determined naive share, without sorting.

The V and J segments used are TRBV20-1 and TRBJ1-1, with the D segment identity uncertain. Sequenced: blood. The TCR comes from a boy younger than 18 in good health. The CDR3 protein is CSAPETPNTEAFF. In nucleotide form, the sequence is TGCAGTGCTCCAGAGACGCCGAACACTGAAGCTTTCTTT.